This TCR beta chain was obtained from a study of OX40 agonist ivuxolimab in advanced cancers. The length of the CDR3 is 15 residues. The germline V and J ends were trimmed by 2 bases and 6 bases, with 17 bases remaining between them. Germline V gene lookup returns CDR1 SGHTS and CDR2 YDEGEE. TCRdb keeps only in-frame clones here, not all; method: immunoSEQ multiplex PCR. The repertoire holds about 64,000 clones, with around 84% as singletons. The specimen comprised CD4+ or CD8+ T cells sorted from blood, sampled in a trial of the OX40 agonist ivuxolimab. The rearrangement joins TRBV5-8 to TRBJ1-1; D is unclear. The sequence was obtained from an adult with an advanced solid tumor such as melanoma, head and neck, liver or kidney cancer. The CDR3 nucleotides are TGTGCCAGCAGCTTTCGACACCTGGGTGGCCCTGAAGCTTTCTTT. Its translation: CASSFRHLGGPEAFF.